Below, 10 T cell receptor beta chains from the same sample are listed, as sequenced in a study of cytomegalovirus exposure and HLA in healthy donors (dated by TCRdb to 2016 to 2017). The library relied on the immunoSEQ multiplex PCR assay. TCRdb stores this immuneACCESS table with in-frame sequences only. Part of the clones is absent; in the studies checked, under half of the shortfall reflects unresolved V genes, and no reason is known for the rest. This sample holds 250,000 to 350,000 clones; 87% were observed only once. Approximately 1.2% of the sample lies in the top ten. The sample comprised PBMCs. All receptors derive from a woman aged 25 to 39 in good health and CMV-seropositive.

The chain is built from TRBV2 and TRBJ2-2, with D perhaps matching TRBD2 (7 bases). Per germline, CDR1 SNHLY and CDR2 FYNNEI. V dropped 6 bases and J dropped 0 bases, with 23 bases sitting between them. The CDR3 has 19 amino acids. The CDR3 DNA reads as TGTGCCAGCAGGCCACCATGGCGGGGGCTTCAAGCGAACACCGGGGAGCTGTTTTTT. This codes for CASRPPWRGLQANTGELFF. Combining the CDR3 with reference TRBV2 and TRBJ2-2 gives the whole variable domain EPEVTQTPSHQVTQMGQEVILRCVPISNHLYFYWYRQILGQKVEFLVSFYNNEISEKSEIFDDQFSVERPDGSNFTLKIRSTKLEDSAMYFCASRPPWRGLQANTGELFFGEGSRLTVL.

Comment on this clone: The sample carries other DNA sequences with the same CDR3. The rearrangement joins TRBV20-1 to TRBJ2-5; no clear D. From germline, CDR1 is DFQATT and CDR2 SNEGSKA (reference sequence). The germline V and J ends were trimmed by 3 bases and 3 bases, with 5 bases remaining between them. This CDR3 has 11 amino acids. The DNA of the CDR3 is TGCAGTGCTAGCCCCGAAGAGACCCAGTACTTC. It encodes CSASPEETQYF.

The gene calls are TRBV28 and TRBJ2-7; TRBD2 might be the D (5 bases). V dropped 3 bases and J dropped 1 base, with 13 bases sitting between them. Germline V lookup: CDR1 MDHEN, CDR2 SYDVKM. The CDR3 loop spans 15 amino acids. CDR3 residues: CASSLASGESYEQYF. In DNA, the CDR3 is TGTGCCAGCAGTTTGGCCAGCGGCGAGTCCTACGAGCAGTACTTC.

The chain uses TRBV29-1 and TRBJ2-3; D might be TRBD2 (5 bases). The CDR3 has 13 residues. The ends were cut back, 5 bases at V and 3 bases at J, with 12 bases in the middle. The germline V gene encodes CDR1 SQVTM and CDR2 ANQGSEA. CDR3 region: CSVTKTGTDTQYF. DNA of the CDR3: TGCAGCGTTACGAAAACGGGAACAGATACGCAGTATTTT.

The chain recombines TRBV27 with TRBJ2-1; D is possibly TRBD1 or TRBD2 (5 bases each). CDR3 length equals 14 residues. V lost 6 bases, J lost 4 bases, and 13 bases lay in between. In germline, CDR1 is MNHEY, CDR2 SMNVEV (reference sequence). As DNA, the CDR3 is TGTGCCAGCAGGCCAGAGGGGCGATACAATGAGCAGTTCTTC. This encodes CASRPEGRYNEQFF.

The chain joins TRBV4-1 to TRBJ2-2; 8 bases are a match to TRBD2. The CDR3 contains 15 residues. Trimming at V came to 5 bases and at J to 8 bases, leaving 10 bases not matched to a gene. Germline CDR1 is MGHRA and CDR2 is YSYEKL. The CDR3 nucleotides are TGCGCCAGCAGCGGGCTTAGCGGGGCCTTGGGGGAGCTGTTTTTT. Protein: CASSGLSGALGELFF.

The chain combines TRBV25-1 with TRBJ2-7; 7 nucleotides agree with TRBD1. J gave up 5 bases and V 4 bases, and 5 bases lay outside the gene matches. Per germline, CDR1 MGHDK and CDR2 SYGVNS. The CDR3 totals 13 residues. The CDR3 DNA is TGTGCCAGCAGTGGGGACAGTGGGAACGAGCAGTACTTC. As protein: CASSGDSGNEQYF.

The chain recombines TRBV6-1 with TRBJ1-2; D remains unclear. The CDR3 is 13 amino acids. Germline CDR1 and CDR2: MNHNS and SASEGT. V gave up 5 bases and J gave up 1 base, with 8 bases separating them. CDR3 loop: CASSLWVNYGYTF. CDR3 coding DNA: TGTGCCAGCAGTCTTTGGGTTAACTATGGCTACACCTTC.

V and J are TRBV9 and TRBJ1-2; TRBD1 is a possible D gene (6 bases). Germline assignment: CDR1 SGDLS and CDR2 YYNGEE. The V and J ends lost 4 bases and 8 bases respectively, with 27 bases between them. CDR3 length: 17 amino acids. In DNA, the CDR3 is TGTGCCAGCAGCCCCCCGCTTCGCGGGACACCTGGATGGGGCTACACCTTC. Translation gives CASSPPLRGTPGWGYTF.

Note on this clone: Within the sample, other DNA sequences also encode this same CDR3. J is TRBJ1-5 and V is TRBV30, with unresolved D. V lost 2 bases and J 5 bases, leaving 10 bases between the germline ends. The CDR3 runs 13 residues. Germline CDR1 is GTSNPN and CDR2 is SVGIG (reference sequence). The CDR3 DNA sequence: TGTGCCTGGAGTAGTAGGGTAGATCAGCCCCAGCATTTT. Translating gives CAWSSRVDQPQHF.